This T cell receptor beta chain was sequenced for a study of vaccination and CD4 T cells after COVID-19. On the study more broadly: Two of the convalescents were Hispanic, and convalescents were six males and four females.

This clonotype was counted only a few times. Antigen specificity is unknown. Per the germline V gene, CDR1 is LGHNA and CDR2 is YNFKEQ. The trim removed 4 bases at V and 7 bases at J, leaving 8 bases unmatched. The CDR3 length is 14 residues. The time point here: late sampling 161 to 241 days after vaccination in three convalescent patients. Noted treatment: approximately 10-day PBMC culture with coronavirus spike peptide pools or control peptides (ViraFEST assay). Peptide pools at about 9.7 ug/ml and IL-2 at around 10 IU/ml were added to cultures of under 2.5 million PBMCs per well. The Oncomine TCR Beta short-read assay sequenced DNA from cultured CD4+ T cells. Genomic DNA was isolated from cultured CD4+ T cells. In TCRdb, the PCR reads were re-called with MiXCR into one record per CDR3 protein. This sample yields more than 20,000 distinct CDR3 sequences, of which 41% are seen a single time; around 5% belongs to the top ten.

The V call is TRBV4-2, the J call TRBJ2-5; 8 bases fit TRBD2. This specimen was CD4+ T cells from blood, cultured in vitro, taken about 7 months after SARS-CoV-2 vaccination. The clonotype originates from a human donor who had recovered from COVID-19. CDR3: CASSLGLAFGTQYF. In nucleotides, the CDR3 is TGTGCCAGCAGCCTTGGACTAGCTTTTGGGACCCAGTACTTC.